The clone carrying this T cell receptor (beta chain) was detected a few times. Trimming removed 3 bases at V and 0 bases at J, with 9 bases between. The germline CDR1 and CDR2 sequences are SGHTA and FQGNSA. This CDR3 has 15 residues. This sample stems from a study of T-cell memory formation after mild COVID-19. Using constant-segment primers, 5'RACE produced TCR alpha and TCR beta cDNA libraries carrying sample barcodes and UMIs. TCRdb reprocessed the 5' RACE reads with MiXCR, giving one entry per CDR3 protein. The table records about 300,000 distinct CDR3 sequences, roughly a fifth of them present only once.

The source of this sequence is a man younger than 35 who had mild COVID-19 (a few samples of this study predate the infection). Cell type and time point are not known. The material sequenced was PBMCs or a T cell subset sorted from them (not recorded which). V is TRBV7-2 and J is TRBJ2-1; TRBD2 is a possible D gene (6 bases). The CDR3 DNA is TGTGCCAGCAGCTTGATCGGGAGCTCCTACAATGAGCAGTTCTTC. Amino acids: CASSLIGSSYNEQFF.